Listed below are T cell receptor beta chains from one sample, sequenced in a study of shared clonotypes between healthy human individuals. Profiling relied on immunoSEQ multiplex PCR, and the TCRdb table lists in-frame clones only, not all of them. The sample includes 400,000 to 600,000 clones, around 79% of them seen just once. Sequencing was done on a sample of PBMCs. The origin of the receptors is a woman between 40 and 55 years old in good health. Some clones in this sample may be carry-over from other donors' samples. Both conserved end residues are part of each CDR3. Fields, in order: D gene, V gene, clone size, J gene, CDR3 protein, CDR3 DNA. D genes are given only for firm matches. Only part of the rows carry a size: once, few, many, or a class if the clone is expanded.

D: .; V: TRBV5-4; size: .; J: TRBJ2-7; CDR3: CASSLEGSEQYF; DNA: TGTGCCAGCAGCCTAGAGGGGTCCGAGCAGTACTTC
D: .; V: TRBV30; size: many; J: TRBJ2-1; CDR3: CAWMFTSYNEQFF; DNA: TGTGCCTGGATGTTTACGAGCTACAATGAGCAGTTCTTC
D: .; V: TRBV7-6; size: .; J: TRBJ2-3; CDR3: CASSFSRGDTQYF; DNA: TGTGCCAGCAGCTTTAGCCGGGGGGATACGCAGTATTTT
D: .; V: TRBV6-6; size: .; J: TRBJ1-2; CDR3: CASSSQFYGYTF; DNA: TGTGCCAGCAGTAGTCAGTTCTATGGCTACACCTTC
D: .; V: TRBV10-3; size: .; J: TRBJ2-7; CDR3: CAISAQGGVYEQYF; DNA: TGTGCCATCAGTGCTCAAGGCGGGGTCTACGAGCAGTACTTC
D: .; V: TRBV4-1; size: .; J: TRBJ1-2; CDR3: CASSQEGGNYGYTF; DNA: TGCGCCAGCAGCCAAGAAGGGGGGAACTATGGCTACACCTTC
D: .; V: TRBV4-1; size: many; J: TRBJ2-7; CDR3: CASSQAPPGAGAGLYEQYF; DNA: TGCGCCAGCAGCCAAGCCCCACCGGGGGCGGGAGCGGGACTATACGAGCAGTACTTC
D: .; V: TRBV18; size: .; J: TRBJ1-3; CDR3: CASSPNTGLGNTIYF; DNA: TGTGCCAGCTCACCAAATACAGGGTTGGGAAACACCATATATTTT
D: .; V: TRBV11-1; size: .; J: TRBJ2-1; CDR3: CASSLRRVRDNEQFF; DNA: TGTGCCAGCAGCTTGAGGCGAGTACGGGACAATGAGCAGTTCTTC
D: TRBD2; V: TRBV18; size: .; J: TRBJ2-7; CDR3: CASSGLAGSYEQYF; DNA: TGTGCCAGCTCAGGACTAGCGGGTTCCTACGAGCAGTACTTC
D: .; V: TRBV7-9; size: .; J: TRBJ1-1; CDR3: CASSLGSLEAFF; DNA: TGTGCCAGCAGCTTGGGATCTTTAGAAGCTTTCTTT
D: TRBD2; V: TRBV7-2; size: .; J: TRBJ2-1; CDR3: CASSSSGRSYEQFF; DNA: TGTGCCAGCAGCTCTAGCGGGAGGAGCTATGAGCAGTTCTTC
D: TRBD1; V: TRBV6-5; size: .; J: TRBJ1-2; CDR3: CASSYSRTGGYGYTF; DNA: TGTGCCAGCAGTTACTCTCGGACAGGGGGGTATGGCTACACCTTC
D: .; V: TRBV4-1; size: once; J: TRBJ2-1; CDR3: CASSPPTSSYNEQFF; DNA: TGCGCCAGCAGCCCACCCACTAGCTCCTACAATGAGCAGTTCTTC
D: TRBD1; V: TRBV18; size: .; J: TRBJ2-7; CDR3: CASLRTTGGNEQYF; DNA: TGTGCCAGCTTACGAACGACAGGGGGCAACGAGCAGTACTTC
D: .; V: TRBV19; size: .; J: TRBJ1-1; CDR3: CASSQTVNTEAFF; DNA: TGTGCCAGTAGTCAGACAGTGAACACTGAAGCTTTCTTT
D: TRBD2; V: TRBV4-1; size: .; J: TRBJ2-2; CDR3: CASSIRTSGRVRELFF; DNA: TGCGCCAGCAGCATCAGGACTAGCGGGAGAGTGAGGGAGCTGTTTTTT
D: TRBD1; V: TRBV7-9; size: .; J: TRBJ2-5; CDR3: CASSFAGTGEGGETQYF; DNA: TGTGCCAGCAGCTTCGCCGGGACAGGGGAAGGTGGGGAGACCCAGTACTTC
D: TRBD1; V: TRBV28; size: .; J: TRBJ2-5; CDR3: CASSSRTGTQETQYF; DNA: TGTGCCAGCAGTTCTAGGACAGGGACCCAAGAGACCCAGTACTTC
D: TRBD2; V: TRBV2; size: many; J: TRBJ2-7; CDR3: CASSVSSGMGSYEQYF; DNA: TGTGCCAGCAGTGTATCCAGCGGGATGGGGTCCTACGAGCAGTACTTC
D: TRBD1; V: TRBV5-1; size: once; J: TRBJ2-1; CDR3: CASSAGTGFHNEQFF; DNA: TGCGCCAGCAGCGCCGGGACAGGGTTCCACAATGAGCAGTTCTTC
D: .; V: TRBV6-5; size: .; J: TRBJ1-5; CDR3: CASSALRGGQPQHF; DNA: TGTGCCAGCAGTGCACTTAGGGGAGGTCAGCCCCAGCATTTT
D: .; V: TRBV19; size: .; J: TRBJ1-2; CDR3: CASSTPEARGFNYGYTF; DNA: TGTGCCAGTAGTACCCCAGAGGCCCGGGGTTTTAACTATGGCTACACCTTC
D: .; V: TRBV7-8; size: .; J: TRBJ2-3; CDR3: CASSLAEVTDTQYF; DNA: TGTGCCAGCAGCTTAGCGGAGGTCACAGATACGCAGTATTTT
D: TRBD2; V: TRBV7-9; size: .; J: TRBJ2-3; CDR3: CASSLGRTSGKDTQYF; DNA: TGTGCCAGCAGCTTAGGGCGGACTAGCGGGAAAGATACGCAGTATTTT
D: .; V: TRBV9; size: .; J: TRBJ2-1; CDR3: CASSVAGENEQFF; DNA: TGTGCCAGCAGCGTAGCGGGAGAAAATGAGCAGTTCTTC
D: .; V: TRBV11-3; size: .; J: TRBJ2-3; CDR3: CASSHDRTDTQYF; DNA: TGTGCCAGCAGTCACGACAGGACAGATACGCAGTATTTT
D: TRBD1; V: TRBV27; size: .; J: TRBJ2-7; CDR3: CASSRGQGPTYEQYF; DNA: TGTGCCAGCAGTAGAGGACAGGGACCTACCTACGAGCAGTACTTC
D: .; V: TRBV14; size: .; J: TRBJ1-1; CDR3: CASSPQGSWTEAFF; DNA: TGTGCCAGCAGCCCCCAGGGCAGTTGGACTGAAGCTTTCTTT
D: TRBD2; V: TRBV14; size: .; J: TRBJ2-5; CDR3: CASSQRLAGAETQYF; DNA: TGTGCCAGCAGCCAAAGGCTAGCGGGAGCGGAGACCCAGTACTTC
D: .; V: TRBV6-5; size: .; J: TRBJ2-7; CDR3: CASSYSLVRREQYF; DNA: TGTGCCAGCAGTTACTCTCTAGTTCGCCGCGAGCAGTACTTC
D: TRBD1; V: TRBV9; size: few; J: TRBJ1-4; CDR3: CASSPRRGGTNEKLFF; DNA: TGTGCCAGCAGCCCTCGGCGAGGGGGCACTAATGAAAAACTGTTTTTT
D: TRBD1; V: TRBV28; size: few; J: TRBJ1-1; CDR3: CASSAQTGGTEAFF; DNA: TGTGCCAGCAGTGCCCAGACAGGGGGCACTGAAGCTTTCTTT
D: .; V: TRBV5-4; size: .; J: TRBJ1-3; CDR3: CASSLEAAGNTIYF; DNA: TGTGCCAGCAGCTTGGAGGCAGCTGGAAACACCATATATTTT
D: TRBD1; V: TRBV29-1; size: .; J: TRBJ2-1; CDR3: CSVGRDRDNEQFF; DNA: TGCAGCGTTGGCCGGGACAGGGACAATGAGCAGTTCTTC
D: TRBD2; V: TRBV5-1; size: .; J: TRBJ2-1; CDR3: CASSLDGTSGVSEQFF; DNA: TGCGCCAGCAGCTTGGATGGGACTAGTGGCGTTAGTGAGCAGTTCTTC
D: .; V: TRBV28; size: .; J: TRBJ2-3; CDR3: CASTRGITDTQYF; DNA: TGTGCCAGCACGAGGGGTATCACAGATACGCAGTATTTT
D: .; V: TRBV11-2; size: .; J: TRBJ1-1; CDR3: CASTLFGTVGGTEAFF; DNA: TGTGCCAGCACTCTTTTTGGGACGGTGGGGGGCACTGAAGCTTTCTTT
D: .; V: TRBV29-1; size: .; J: TRBJ2-1; CDR3: CSVGGRTNEQFF; DNA: TGCAGCGTCGGGGGAAGGACCAATGAGCAGTTCTTC
D: .; V: TRBV5-8; size: .; J: TRBJ2-7; CDR3: CASSLGTITSYEQYF; DNA: TGTGCCAGCAGCTTAGGGACGATCACCTCCTACGAGCAGTACTTC
D: TRBD1; V: TRBV30; size: .; J: TRBJ2-7; CDR3: CAWSVNRGVYF; DNA: TGTGCCTGGAGTGTAAACAGGGGGGTTTACTTC
D: .; V: TRBV7-6; size: .; J: TRBJ2-2; CDR3: CASSLALAGPNTGELFF; DNA: TGTGCCAGCAGCTTAGCGCTTGCGGGTCCGAACACCGGGGAGCTGTTTTTT
D: .; V: TRBV7-8; size: .; J: TRBJ1-4; CDR3: CASSGRRVPTNEKLFF; DNA: TGTGCCAGCAGCGGGAGGAGGGTCCCAACTAATGAAAAACTGTTTTTT
D: .; V: TRBV9; size: .; J: TRBJ1-2; CDR3: CASGGHGLPYGYTF; DNA: TGTGCCAGCGGAGGACACGGACTGCCCTATGGCTACACCTTC
D: .; V: TRBV27; size: .; J: TRBJ2-7; CDR3: CASSAGGTAYEQYF; DNA: TGTGCCAGCAGTGCAGGGGGGACGGCCTACGAGCAGTACTTC
D: TRBD1; V: TRBV30; size: once; J: TRBJ2-7; CDR3: CAWSVLWTGTYEQYF; DNA: TGTGCCTGGAGTGTACTTTGGACAGGGACCTACGAGCAGTACTTC
D: TRBD1; V: TRBV6-5; size: .; J: TRBJ1-5; CDR3: CASSPGWTGYQPQHF; DNA: TGTGCCAGCAGCCCCGGCTGGACAGGGTATCAGCCCCAGCATTTT
D: TRBD1; V: TRBV14; size: .; J: TRBJ2-4; CDR3: CASSSRGNIQYF; DNA: TGTGCCAGCAGCTCCAGGGGGAACATTCAGTACTTC
D: .; V: TRBV5-1; size: many; J: TRBJ2-3; CDR3: CASRASDTQYF; DNA: TGCGCCAGCAGGGCCAGTGATACGCAGTATTTT
D: TRBD2; V: TRBV2; size: .; J: TRBJ2-1; CDR3: CASSEKPSGRAPRDEQFF; DNA: TGTGCCAGCAGTGAAAAGCCTAGCGGGAGGGCCCCCCGCGATGAGCAGTTCTTC
D: .; V: TRBV2; size: .; J: TRBJ2-1; CDR3: CASSEIGYNEQFF; DNA: TGTGCCAGCAGTGAAATAGGGTACAATGAGCAGTTCTTC
D: TRBD2; V: TRBV19; size: .; J: TRBJ2-1; CDR3: CATAGPIGRAYNEQFF; DNA: TGTGCCACTGCGGGCCCTATCGGGAGGGCCTACAATGAGCAGTTCTTC